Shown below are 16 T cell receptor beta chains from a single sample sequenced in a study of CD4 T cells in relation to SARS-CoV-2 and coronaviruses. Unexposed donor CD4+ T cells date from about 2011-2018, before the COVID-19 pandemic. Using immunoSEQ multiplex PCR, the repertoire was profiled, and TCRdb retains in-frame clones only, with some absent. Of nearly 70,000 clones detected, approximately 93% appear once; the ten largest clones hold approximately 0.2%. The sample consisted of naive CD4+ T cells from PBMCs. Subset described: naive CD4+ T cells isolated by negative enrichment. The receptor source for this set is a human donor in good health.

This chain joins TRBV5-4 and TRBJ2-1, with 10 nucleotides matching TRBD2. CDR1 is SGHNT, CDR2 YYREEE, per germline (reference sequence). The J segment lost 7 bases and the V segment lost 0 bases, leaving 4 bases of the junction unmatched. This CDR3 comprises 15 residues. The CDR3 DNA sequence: TGTGCCAGCAGCTTGGACCTAGCGGGGGCGAATGAGCAGTTCTTC. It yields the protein CASSLDLAGANEQFF.

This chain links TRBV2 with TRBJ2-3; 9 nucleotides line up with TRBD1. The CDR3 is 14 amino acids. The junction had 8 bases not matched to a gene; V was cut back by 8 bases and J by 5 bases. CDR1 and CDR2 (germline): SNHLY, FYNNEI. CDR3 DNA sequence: TGTGCCAGCCATCCGGGACAGGGCTTAGATACGCAGTATTTT. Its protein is CASHPGQGLDTQYF.

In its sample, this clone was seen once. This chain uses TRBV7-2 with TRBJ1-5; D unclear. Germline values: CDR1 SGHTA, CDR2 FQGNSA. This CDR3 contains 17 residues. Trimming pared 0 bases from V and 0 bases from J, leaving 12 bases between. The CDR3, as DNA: TGTGCCAGCAGCTTAGCGCAATGGAGATATAGCAATCAGCCCCAGCATTTT. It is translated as CASSLAQWRYSNQPQHF.

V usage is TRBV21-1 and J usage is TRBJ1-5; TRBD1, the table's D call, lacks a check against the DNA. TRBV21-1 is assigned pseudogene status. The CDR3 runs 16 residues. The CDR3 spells CASIPLDRGRRQPQHF. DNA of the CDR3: TGTGCCAGCATCCCTCTGGACAGGGGGCGCCGTCAGCCCCAGCATTTT.

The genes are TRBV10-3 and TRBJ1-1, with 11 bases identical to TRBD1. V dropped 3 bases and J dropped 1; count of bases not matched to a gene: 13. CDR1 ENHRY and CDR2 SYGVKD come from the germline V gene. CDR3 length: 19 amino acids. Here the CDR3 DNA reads TGTGCCATCAGTGAAAGGACAGGGGGCGAAATCAGCAGGAACACTGAAGCTTTCTTT. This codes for CAISERTGGEISRNTEAFF.

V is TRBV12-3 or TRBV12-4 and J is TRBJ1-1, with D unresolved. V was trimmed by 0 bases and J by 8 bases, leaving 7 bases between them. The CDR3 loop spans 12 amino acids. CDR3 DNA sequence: TGTGCCAGCAGTTTAGCAGGATTCGAAGCTTTCTTT. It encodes CASSLAGFEAFF.

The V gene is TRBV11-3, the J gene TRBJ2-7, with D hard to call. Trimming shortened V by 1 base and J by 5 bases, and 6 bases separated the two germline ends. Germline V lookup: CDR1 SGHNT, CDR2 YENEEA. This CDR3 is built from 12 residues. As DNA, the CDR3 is TGTGCCAGCAGCTTAGTGGCAGACGAGCAGTACTTC. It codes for CASSLVADEQYF.

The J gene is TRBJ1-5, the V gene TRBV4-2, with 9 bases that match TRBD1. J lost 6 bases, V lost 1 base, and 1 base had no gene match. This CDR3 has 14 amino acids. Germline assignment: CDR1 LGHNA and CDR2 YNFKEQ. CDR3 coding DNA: TGTGCCAGCAGCCAAGGACAGGGGGTTCAGCCCCAGCATTTT. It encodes CASSQGQGVQPQHF.

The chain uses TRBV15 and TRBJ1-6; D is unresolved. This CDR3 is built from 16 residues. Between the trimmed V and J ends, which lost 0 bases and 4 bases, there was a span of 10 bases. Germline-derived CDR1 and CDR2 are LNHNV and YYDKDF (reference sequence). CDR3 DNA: TGTGCCACCAGCAGAGATTCCGCTGGGTATAATTCACCCCTCCACTTT. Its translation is CATSRDSAGYNSPLHF.

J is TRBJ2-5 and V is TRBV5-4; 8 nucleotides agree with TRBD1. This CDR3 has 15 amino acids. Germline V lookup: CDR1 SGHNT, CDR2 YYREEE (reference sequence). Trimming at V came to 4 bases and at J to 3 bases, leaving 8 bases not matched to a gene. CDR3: CASSVMTGEKETQYF. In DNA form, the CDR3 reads TGTGCCAGCAGCGTGATGACAGGGGAAAAAGAGACCCAGTACTTC.

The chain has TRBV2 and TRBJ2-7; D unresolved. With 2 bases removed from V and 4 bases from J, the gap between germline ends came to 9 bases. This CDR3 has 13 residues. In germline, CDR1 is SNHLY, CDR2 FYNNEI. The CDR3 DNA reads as TGTGCCAGCAGTGAAATGTCCGAATACGAGCAGTACTTC. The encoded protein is CASSEMSEYEQYF. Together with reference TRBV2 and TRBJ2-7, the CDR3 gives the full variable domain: EPEVTQTPSHQVTQMGQEVILRCVPISNHLYFYWYRQILGQKVEFLVSFYNNEISEKSEIFDDQFSVERPDGSNFTLKIRSTKLEDSAMYFCASSEMSEYEQYFGPGTRLTVT.

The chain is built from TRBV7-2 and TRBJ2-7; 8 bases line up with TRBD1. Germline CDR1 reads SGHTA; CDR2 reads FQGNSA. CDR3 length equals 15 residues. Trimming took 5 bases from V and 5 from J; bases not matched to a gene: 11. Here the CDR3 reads CASSPGGTGPHEQYF. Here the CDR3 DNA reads TGTGCCAGCAGCCCCGGTGGGACAGGCCCCCACGAGCAGTACTTC.

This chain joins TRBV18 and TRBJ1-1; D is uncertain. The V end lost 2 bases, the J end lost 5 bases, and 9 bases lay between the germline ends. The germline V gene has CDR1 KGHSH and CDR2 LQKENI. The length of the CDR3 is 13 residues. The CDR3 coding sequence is TGTGCCAGCTCACCAGGGGAAGGGACTGAAGCTTTCTTT. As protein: CASSPGEGTEAFF.

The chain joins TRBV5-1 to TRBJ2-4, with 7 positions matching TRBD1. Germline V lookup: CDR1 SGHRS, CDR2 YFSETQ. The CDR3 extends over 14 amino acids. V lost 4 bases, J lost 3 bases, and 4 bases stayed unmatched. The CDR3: CASSVTGNKNIQYF. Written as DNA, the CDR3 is TGCGCCAGCAGCGTGACAGGGAACAAAAACATTCAGTACTTC.

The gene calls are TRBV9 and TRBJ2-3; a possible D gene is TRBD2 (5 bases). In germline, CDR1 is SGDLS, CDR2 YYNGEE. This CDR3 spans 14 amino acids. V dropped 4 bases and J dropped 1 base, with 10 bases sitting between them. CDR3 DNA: TGTGCCAGCAGCCCATTGGGAGGCACAGATACGCAGTATTTT. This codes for CASSPLGGTDTQYF.

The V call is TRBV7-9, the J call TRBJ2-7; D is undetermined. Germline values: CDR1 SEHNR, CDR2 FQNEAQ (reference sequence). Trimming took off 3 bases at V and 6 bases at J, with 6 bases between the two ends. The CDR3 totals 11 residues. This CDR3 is CASSFLGEQYF. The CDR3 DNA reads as TGTGCCAGCAGCTTTCTCGGCGAGCAGTACTTC.